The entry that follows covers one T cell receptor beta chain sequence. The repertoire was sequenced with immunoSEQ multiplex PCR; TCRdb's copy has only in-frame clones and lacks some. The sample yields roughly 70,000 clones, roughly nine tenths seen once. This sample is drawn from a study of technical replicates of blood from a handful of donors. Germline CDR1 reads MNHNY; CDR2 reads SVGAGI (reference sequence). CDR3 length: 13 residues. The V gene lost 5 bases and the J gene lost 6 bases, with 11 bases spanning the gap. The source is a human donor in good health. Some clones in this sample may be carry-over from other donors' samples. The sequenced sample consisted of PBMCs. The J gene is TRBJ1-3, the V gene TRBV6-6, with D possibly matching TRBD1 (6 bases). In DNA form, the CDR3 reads TGTGCCAGCAGTCCGGGACACTTAAACACCATATATTTT. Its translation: CASSPGHLNTIYF.